This T cell receptor beta chain was profiled in a study of T cell responses to AZD1222 COVID-19 vaccine. Sequenced by immunoSEQ multiplex PCR; TCRdb stores in-frame clones only, minus some. The sample consists of some 84,000 clones, around 85% of them appearing once. About this clone itself: Its matching antigen is unknown.

Germline CDR1 is LNHDA and CDR2 is SQIVND (reference sequence). The V end was cut by 9 bases, the J end by 9 bases, with 15 bases between. CDR3 length equals 12 residues. Overall study findings and caveats: Donors, mostly white British, included more females; clonal diversity was possibly underestimated. Two AZD1222 administrations were followed by greater Spike-specific TCR breadth and depth.

The J gene is TRBJ1-3, the V gene TRBV19, with D possibly matching TRBD1 (5 bases). This TCR derives from an adult who received the AZD1222 COVID-19 vaccine. The sequenced sample was peripheral blood, obtained 28 days after the second AZD1222 dose. CDR3 loop: CARHRIAATIYF. Here the CDR3 DNA reads TGTGCCAGGCACAGGATAGCGGCCACCATATATTTT.